This entry features one T cell receptor beta chain sequence. PCR primers comprised 60 Vbeta and 13 Jbeta primers. Profiled with immunoSEQ multiplex PCR; TCRdb holds only in-frame clones, not every one. Its table lists more than 110,000 clones. This sample is drawn from a study of cytomegalovirus exposure and HLA in healthy donors. Each of the donors was a healthy bone marrow donor. The ends lost 3 bases at V and 7 bases at J; junction bases unmatched: 5. Germline V lookup: CDR1 SGHRS, CDR2 YFSETQ. The CDR3 has 14 residues. This receptor was taken from a man aged 40-49 years in good health and CMV-seronegative. The chain couples TRBV5-1 to TRBJ1-4; 8 bases fit TRBD1. The sequencing input was PBMCs. CDR3 loop: CASSSGQAPEKLFF. In DNA, the CDR3 is TGCGCCAGCAGCTCGGGACAGGCCCCTGAAAAACTGTTTTTT.